This TCR beta chain comes out of a study of identical twins. TCRdb analysed the 5' RACE reads with MiXCR anew, one entry per CDR3 protein. The sample lists 550,000 to 700,000 distinct CDR3 sequences; 21% were seen once. Remarks on this clonotype: Antigen unknown.

This CDR3 contains 15 residues. Trimming pared 4 bases from V and 5 bases from J, leaving 15 bases between. Findings of the study overall: Researchers caution that invariant MAIT and iNKT cells could partly confound zero-insertion analyses.

These same records also appear under a second study, on T cells expressing NK-cell markers. That study adds: No clear determination of HCMV specificity was made for expanded NKG2C+ T cell clones.

The chain couples TRBV12-3 or TRBV12-4 to TRBJ1-5; maybe TRBD1 (5 bases). Input material: PBMCs. This receptor was obtained from a woman in her late teens or twenties in good health. This CDR3 reads CASSSWDAADQPQHF. CDR3 sequence (DNA): TGTGCCAGCAGTTCGTGGGACGCGGCTGATCAGCCCCAGCATTTT.